The rows below give T cell receptor beta chains drawn from one sample of a study of cytomegalovirus exposure and HLA in healthy donors. TCRdb's table, derived via immunoSEQ multiplex PCR, lists solely in-frame clones and lacks some. Of approximately 200,000 clones listed, around 78% are singletons. The sequencing sample was made of PBMCs. These receptors originate from a man aged 25 to 45 in good health and CMV-seronegative. The CDR3 runs from the conserved cysteine through the conserved F or W. The D gene is left open where the match is weak. For some rows the clone size is stated as once, few or many, or as a class when expanded; others skip it.

J gene: TRBJ2-6; V gene: TRBV1; D gene: NA; clone size: NA; CDR3 protein: CTSSQWDSSNSFLANVLTF; CDR3 DNA: TGCACCAGCAGCCAGTGGGACAGTAGCAACTCTTTTTTGGCCAACGTCCTGACTTTC
J gene: TRBJ2-1; V gene: TRBV6-4; D gene: TRBD2; clone size: few; CDR3 protein: CASSDLAGVGNEQFF; CDR3 DNA: TGTGCCAGCAGTGACCTAGCGGGAGTAGGGAATGAGCAGTTCTTC
J gene: TRBJ1-6; V gene: TRBV5-1; D gene: NA; clone size: NA; CDR3 protein: CASRPTSSYNSPLHF; CDR3 DNA: TGCGCCAGCAGGCCTACGAGCTCCTATAATTCACCCCTCCACTTT
J gene: TRBJ2-7; V gene: TRBV5-5; D gene: TRBD1; clone size: NA; CDR3 protein: CASSLVRGPYEQYF; CDR3 DNA: TGTGCCAGCAGCTTAGTTAGGGGGCCCTACGAGCAGTACTTC
J gene: TRBJ2-5; V gene: TRBV7-9; D gene: NA; clone size: few; CDR3 protein: CASSLSVGRTQTQYF; CDR3 DNA: TGTGCCAGCAGCTTATCGGTCGGGAGAACGCAGACCCAGTACTTC
J gene: TRBJ2-5; V gene: TRBV7-3; D gene: NA; clone size: few; CDR3 protein: CASSLTPGTETQYF; CDR3 DNA: TGTGCCAGCAGCTTAACTCCGGGTACAGAGACCCAGTACTTC
J gene: TRBJ1-4; V gene: TRBV6-5; D gene: NA; clone size: NA; CDR3 protein: CASSYTSANEKLFF; CDR3 DNA: TGTGCCAGCAGTTACACCAGCGCTAATGAAAAACTGTTTTTT
J gene: TRBJ2-1; V gene: TRBV2; D gene: NA; clone size: NA; CDR3 protein: CASSDLLVGNEQFF; CDR3 DNA: TGTGCCAGCAGTGACCTACTAGTAGGCAATGAGCAGTTCTTC
J gene: TRBJ2-3; V gene: TRBV6-5; D gene: TRBD2; clone size: NA; CDR3 protein: CASSYGLAVTTDTQYF; CDR3 DNA: TGTGCCAGCAGTTACGGCCTAGCGGTGACCACAGATACGCAGTATTTT
J gene: TRBJ2-7; V gene: TRBV28; D gene: TRBD1; clone size: few; CDR3 protein: CASSTAGTGFYEQYF; CDR3 DNA: TGTGCCAGCAGTACCGCCGGGACAGGGTTCTACGAGCAGTACTTC
J gene: TRBJ1-3; V gene: TRBV5-4; D gene: TRBD1; clone size: few; CDR3 protein: CASSLDRGGNTIYF; CDR3 DNA: TGTGCCAGCAGCTTGGACAGGGGTGGAAACACCATATATTTT
J gene: TRBJ2-1; V gene: TRBV19; D gene: TRBD2; clone size: few; CDR3 protein: CASLGRTSGPRRANEQFF; CDR3 DNA: TGTGCCAGTTTAGGGAGGACTAGCGGTCCCAGAAGGGCCAATGAGCAGTTCTTC
J gene: TRBJ1-2; V gene: TRBV2; D gene: TRBD1; clone size: NA; CDR3 protein: CASIGTGGSYGYTF; CDR3 DNA: TGTGCCAGCATAGGGACAGGGGGATCCTATGGCTACACCTTC
J gene: TRBJ2-1; V gene: TRBV11-2; D gene: NA; clone size: NA; CDR3 protein: CASSLGRVLGPPYNEQFF; CDR3 DNA: TGTGCCAGCAGCTTAGGCAGGGTATTGGGCCCCCCTTACAATGAGCAGTTCTTC
J gene: TRBJ2-3; V gene: TRBV6-4; D gene: TRBD1; clone size: once; CDR3 protein: CASSVTGGADTQYF; CDR3 DNA: TGTGCCAGCAGTGTAACAGGGGGCGCAGATACGCAGTATTTT
J gene: TRBJ2-7; V gene: TRBV5-1; D gene: NA; clone size: NA; CDR3 protein: CASSLARGATTPSEQYF; CDR3 DNA: TGCGCCAGCAGCTTGGCCCGAGGAGCTACTACTCCCTCCGAGCAGTACTTC
J gene: TRBJ2-3; V gene: TRBV5-4; D gene: TRBD2; clone size: few; CDR3 protein: CASSFGTSGRATDTQYF; CDR3 DNA: TGTGCCAGCAGCTTCGGGACTAGCGGGAGGGCAACAGATACGCAGTATTTT
J gene: TRBJ1-2; V gene: TRBV28; D gene: TRBD1; clone size: NA; CDR3 protein: CASSLSLGQGFNGYTF; CDR3 DNA: TGTGCCAGCAGTTTATCCCTCGGACAGGGTTTTAATGGCTACACCTTC
J gene: TRBJ2-2; V gene: TRBV5-4; D gene: TRBD1; clone size: NA; CDR3 protein: CASSLTVDRVGELFF; CDR3 DNA: TGTGCCAGCAGCTTGACCGTGGACAGGGTCGGGGAGCTGTTTTTT
J gene: TRBJ2-1; V gene: TRBV2; D gene: TRBD2; clone size: NA; CDR3 protein: CASSVPRESPYNEQFF; CDR3 DNA: TGTGCCAGCAGTGTACCGCGGGAGAGTCCCTACAATGAGCAGTTCTTC
J gene: TRBJ1-1; V gene: TRBV19; D gene: NA; clone size: NA; CDR3 protein: CASSIGPVNTEAFF; CDR3 DNA: TGTGCCAGTAGTATAGGGCCCGTGAACACTGAAGCTTTCTTT
J gene: TRBJ2-1; V gene: TRBV13; D gene: TRBD2; clone size: NA; CDR3 protein: CASSDRDYPNEQFF; CDR3 DNA: TGTGCCAGCAGCGACCGGGACTACCCAAATGAGCAGTTCTTC
J gene: TRBJ2-7; V gene: TRBV6-6; D gene: NA; clone size: NA; CDR3 protein: CASSYTPTNYEQYF; CDR3 DNA: TGTGCCAGCAGTTATACCCCGACAAACTACGAGCAGTACTTC
J gene: TRBJ2-3; V gene: TRBV9; D gene: TRBD2; clone size: NA; CDR3 protein: CASSVVLGGSTDTQYF; CDR3 DNA: TGTGCCAGCAGCGTAGTACTCGGGGGGAGCACAGATACGCAGTATTTT
J gene: TRBJ1-2; V gene: TRBV27; D gene: NA; clone size: NA; CDR3 protein: CASSFRGDTYGYTF; CDR3 DNA: TGTGCCAGCAGTTTCAGGGGAGACACCTATGGCTACACCTTC
J gene: TRBJ2-1; V gene: TRBV21-1; D gene: NA; clone size: few; CDR3 protein: CASSKFSGDNEQFF; CDR3 DNA: TGTGCCAGCAGCAAATTTTCGGGAGACAATGAGCAGTTCTTC
J gene: TRBJ2-1; V gene: TRBV6-4; D gene: TRBD2; clone size: NA; CDR3 protein: CARNSTKREWRYNEQFF; CDR3 DNA: TGTGCCAGAAATAGTACAAAGCGGGAGTGGAGGTACAATGAGCAGTTCTTC
J gene: TRBJ2-2; V gene: TRBV5-1; D gene: NA; clone size: NA; CDR3 protein: CASSDIPGQNTGELFF; CDR3 DNA: TGCGCCAGCAGCGATATTCCAGGGCAGAACACCGGGGAGCTGTTTTTT
J gene: TRBJ2-1; V gene: TRBV27; D gene: NA; clone size: NA; CDR3 protein: CASHPRSSYNEQFF; CDR3 DNA: TGTGCCAGTCACCCCCGGAGCTCCTACAATGAGCAGTTCTTC
J gene: TRBJ1-1; V gene: TRBV18; D gene: NA; clone size: few; CDR3 protein: CASSPRGSTEAFF; CDR3 DNA: TGTGCCAGCTCACCACGAGGTAGCACTGAAGCTTTCTTT
J gene: TRBJ1-5; V gene: TRBV15; D gene: NA; clone size: NA; CDR3 protein: CATGPGRFNQPQHF; CDR3 DNA: TGTGCCACCGGTCCCGGCAGGTTCAATCAGCCCCAGCATTTT
J gene: TRBJ2-5; V gene: TRBV7-2; D gene: NA; clone size: NA; CDR3 protein: CASSPRGFQETQYF; CDR3 DNA: TGTGCCAGCAGCCCGAGGGGGTTTCAAGAGACCCAGTACTTC
J gene: TRBJ2-2; V gene: TRBV5-1; D gene: NA; clone size: NA; CDR3 protein: CASQGGGFAGELFF; CDR3 DNA: TGCGCCAGCCAGGGAGGGGGTTTCGCCGGGGAGCTGTTTTTT
J gene: TRBJ1-2; V gene: TRBV6-4; D gene: TRBD1; clone size: NA; CDR3 protein: CASSYRTGLNYGYTF; CDR3 DNA: TGTGCCAGCAGCTACCGGACAGGACTGAACTATGGCTACACCTTC